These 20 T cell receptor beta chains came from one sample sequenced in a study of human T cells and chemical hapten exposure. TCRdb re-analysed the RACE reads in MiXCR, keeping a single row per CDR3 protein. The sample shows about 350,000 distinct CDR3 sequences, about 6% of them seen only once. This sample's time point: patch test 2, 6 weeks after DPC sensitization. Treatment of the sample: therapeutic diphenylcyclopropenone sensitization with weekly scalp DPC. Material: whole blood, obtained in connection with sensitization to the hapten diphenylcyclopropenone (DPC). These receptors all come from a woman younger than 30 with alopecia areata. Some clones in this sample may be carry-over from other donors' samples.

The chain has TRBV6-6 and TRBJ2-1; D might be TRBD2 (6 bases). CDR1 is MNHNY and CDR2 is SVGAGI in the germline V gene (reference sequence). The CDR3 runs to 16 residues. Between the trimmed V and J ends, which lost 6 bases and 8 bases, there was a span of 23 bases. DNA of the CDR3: TGTGCCAGCAGCCCCCCCGTGGGGGGAGGTATGGATGAGCAGTTCTTC. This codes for CASSPPVGGGMDEQFF.

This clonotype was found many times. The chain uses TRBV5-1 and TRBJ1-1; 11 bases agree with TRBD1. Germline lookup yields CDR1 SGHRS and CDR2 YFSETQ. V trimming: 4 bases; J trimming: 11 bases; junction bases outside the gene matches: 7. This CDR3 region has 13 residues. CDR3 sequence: CASSAGQGADAFF. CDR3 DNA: TGCGCCAGCAGCGCAGGACAGGGGGCCGACGCTTTCTTT.

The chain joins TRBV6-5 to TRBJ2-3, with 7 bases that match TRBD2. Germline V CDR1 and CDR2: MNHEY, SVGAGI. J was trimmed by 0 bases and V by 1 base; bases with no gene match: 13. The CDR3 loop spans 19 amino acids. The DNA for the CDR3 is TGTGCCAGCAGTTACTTTCCCGGCGGGGGTTCCTCTAGCACAGATACGCAGTATTTT. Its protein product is CASSYFPGGGSSSTDTQYF.

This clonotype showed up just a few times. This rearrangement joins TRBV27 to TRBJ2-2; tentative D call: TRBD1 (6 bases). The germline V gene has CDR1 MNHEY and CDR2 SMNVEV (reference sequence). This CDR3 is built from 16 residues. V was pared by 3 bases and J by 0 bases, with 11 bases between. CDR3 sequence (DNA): TGTGCCAGCAGTTTGAACAGGGTGTCGAACACCGGGGAGCTGTTTTTT. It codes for CASSLNRVSNTGELFF.

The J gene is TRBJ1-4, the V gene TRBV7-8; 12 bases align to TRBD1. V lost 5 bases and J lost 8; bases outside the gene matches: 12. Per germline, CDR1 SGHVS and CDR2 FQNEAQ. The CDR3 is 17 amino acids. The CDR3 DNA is TGTGCCAGCAGCGATAACTATATGGGGACAGGGGGCGAAAAACTGTTTTTT. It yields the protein CASSDNYMGTGGEKLFF.

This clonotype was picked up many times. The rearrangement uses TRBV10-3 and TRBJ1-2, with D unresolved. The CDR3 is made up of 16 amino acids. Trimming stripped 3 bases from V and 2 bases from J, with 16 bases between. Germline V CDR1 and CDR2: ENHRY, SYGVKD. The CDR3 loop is CAISELGHDQNYGYTF. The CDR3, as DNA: TGTGCCATCAGTGAATTGGGCCACGACCAGAACTATGGCTACACCTTC.

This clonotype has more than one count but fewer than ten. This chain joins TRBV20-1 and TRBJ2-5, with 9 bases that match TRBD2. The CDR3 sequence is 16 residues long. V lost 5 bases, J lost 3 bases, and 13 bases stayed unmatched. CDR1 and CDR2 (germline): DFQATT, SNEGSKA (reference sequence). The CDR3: CSAPLLGGGAEETQYF. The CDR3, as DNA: TGCAGTGCTCCCCTTCTTGGCGGGGGGGCTGAAGAGACCCAGTACTTC.

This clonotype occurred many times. As DNA, the CDR3 is TGTGCCAGTACCCCTTGGGCAGCCGAACAAACCTATGGCTACACCTTC. Translated: CASTPWAAEQTYGYTF. The chain couples TRBV19 to TRBJ1-2; D unresolved. V was pared by 7 bases and J by 4 bases, with 22 bases between. The germline CDR1 and CDR2 sequences are LNHDA and SQIVND (reference sequence). The CDR3 is 16 amino acids.

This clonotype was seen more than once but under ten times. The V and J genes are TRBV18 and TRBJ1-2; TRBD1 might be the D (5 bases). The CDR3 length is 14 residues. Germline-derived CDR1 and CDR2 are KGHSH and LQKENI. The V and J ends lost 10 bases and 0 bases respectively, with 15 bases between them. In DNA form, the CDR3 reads TGTGCCACCAAAGGGGACGTAGCTAACTATGGCTACACCTTC. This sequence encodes CATKGDVANYGYTF.

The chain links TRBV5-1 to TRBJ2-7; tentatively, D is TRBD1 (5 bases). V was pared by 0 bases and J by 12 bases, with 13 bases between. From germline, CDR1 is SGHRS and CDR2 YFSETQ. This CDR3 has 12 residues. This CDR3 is CASSLGPGMRYF. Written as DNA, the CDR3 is TGCGCCAGCAGCTTGGGCCCAGGGATGCGGTACTTC.

In DNA, the CDR3 is TGTGCCAGCAGCGCGGACCTCACGGTTACAGATACGCAGTATTTT. Translating gives CASSADLTVTDTQYF. The V and J genes are TRBV6-2 or TRBV6-3 and TRBJ2-3; D remains unclear. Per the germline V gene, CDR1 is MNHEY and CDR2 is SVGEGT. Trimming removed 6 bases from V and 3 bases from J, with 16 bases in between. This CDR3 is 15 amino acids long.

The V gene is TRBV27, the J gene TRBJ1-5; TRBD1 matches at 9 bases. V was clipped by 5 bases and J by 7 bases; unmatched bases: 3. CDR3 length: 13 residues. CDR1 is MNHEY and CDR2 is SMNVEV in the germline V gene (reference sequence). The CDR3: CASSGQGLQPQHF. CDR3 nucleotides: TGTGCCAGCAGTGGACAGGGGCTCCAGCCCCAGCATTTT.

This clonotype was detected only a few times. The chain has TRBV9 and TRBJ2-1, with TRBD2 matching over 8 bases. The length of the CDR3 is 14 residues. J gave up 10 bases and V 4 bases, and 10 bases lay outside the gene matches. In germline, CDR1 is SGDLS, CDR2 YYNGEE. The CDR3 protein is CASSPRRGGPEQFF. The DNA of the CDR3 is TGTGCCAGCAGCCCCCGCCGGGGGGGACCCGAGCAGTTCTTC.

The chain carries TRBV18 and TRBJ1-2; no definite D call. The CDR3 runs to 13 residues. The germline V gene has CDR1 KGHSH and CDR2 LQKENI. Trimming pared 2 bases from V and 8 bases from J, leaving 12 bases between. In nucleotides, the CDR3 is TGTGCCAGCTCACCAAACATCGTGATGGGCTACACCTTC. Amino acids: CASSPNIVMGYTF.

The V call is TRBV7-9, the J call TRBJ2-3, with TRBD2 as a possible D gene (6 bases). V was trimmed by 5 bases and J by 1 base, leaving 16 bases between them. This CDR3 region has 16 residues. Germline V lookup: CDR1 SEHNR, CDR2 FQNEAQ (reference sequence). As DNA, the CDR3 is TGTGCCAGCAGCAGAGCGGGCGCAGTAGGCACAGATACGCAGTATTTT. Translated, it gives CASSRAGAVGTDTQYF. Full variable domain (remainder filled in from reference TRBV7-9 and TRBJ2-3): DTGVSQNPRHKITKRGQNVTFRCDPISEHNRLYWYRQTLGQGPEFLTYFQNEAQLEKSRLLSDRFSAERPKGSFSTLEIQRTEQGDSAMYLCASSRAGAVGTDTQYFGPGTRLTVL.

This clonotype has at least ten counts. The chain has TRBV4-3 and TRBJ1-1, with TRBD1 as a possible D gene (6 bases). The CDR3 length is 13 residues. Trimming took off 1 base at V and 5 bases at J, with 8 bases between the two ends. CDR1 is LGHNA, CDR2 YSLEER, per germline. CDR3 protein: CASSQVGGTEAFF. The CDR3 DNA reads TGCGCCAGCAGCCAAGTAGGGGGGACTGAAGCTTTCTTT.

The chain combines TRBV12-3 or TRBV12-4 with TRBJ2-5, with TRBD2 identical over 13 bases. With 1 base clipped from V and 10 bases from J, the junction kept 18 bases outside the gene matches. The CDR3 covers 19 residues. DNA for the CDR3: TGTGCCAGCAGTTTAGAAACTAGCGGGGGGGCGACCACACCGGGGAGCCAGTACTTC. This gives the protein CASSLETSGGATTPGSQYF.

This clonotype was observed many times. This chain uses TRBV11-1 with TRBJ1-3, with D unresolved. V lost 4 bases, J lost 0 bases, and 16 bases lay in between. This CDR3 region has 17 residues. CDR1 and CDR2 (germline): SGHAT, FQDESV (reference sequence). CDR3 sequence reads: CASSSNPSEYSGNTIYF. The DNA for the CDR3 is TGTGCCAGCAGCTCCAACCCGTCCGAATACTCTGGAAACACCATATATTTT. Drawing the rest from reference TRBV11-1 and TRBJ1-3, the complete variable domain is EAEVAQSPRYKITEKSQAVAFWCDPISGHATLYWYRQILGQGPELLVQFQDESVVDDSQLPKDRFSAERLKGVDSTLKIQPAELGDSAMYLCASSSNPSEYSGNTIYFGEGSWLTVV.

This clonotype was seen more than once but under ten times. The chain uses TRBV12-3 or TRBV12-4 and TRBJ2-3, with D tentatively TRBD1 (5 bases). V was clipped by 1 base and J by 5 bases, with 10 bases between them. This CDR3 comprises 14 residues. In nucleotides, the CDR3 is TGTGCCAGCAGTTTAGGACAGAGGAAAGATACGCAGTATTTT. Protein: CASSLGQRKDTQYF.

The CDR3 coding sequence is TGCAGTGCTGGGGGACCGCGGAACACTGAAGCTTTCTTT. This codes for CSAGGPRNTEAFF. The chain employs TRBV20-1 and TRBJ1-1; possible D gene TRBD1, 5 bases. Trimming took off 5 bases at V and 1 base at J, with 11 bases between the two ends. CDR1 and CDR2 from the germline V gene are DFQATT and SNEGSKA (reference sequence). The CDR3 runs 13 residues.